This T cell receptor beta chain derives from a study of radiation and T cells in renal cell carcinoma. The study, taken as a whole, reports: Top tumor clonotypes rose in blood 2 weeks post-radiation, then contracted.

Looked up from germline, CDR1 is SGHDN and CDR2 is FVKESK. The CDR3 is 15 residues long. V was pared by 0 bases and J by 2 bases, with 3 bases of the junction left unmatched. Time point defined: blood 4 weeks post-SBRT, at nephrectomy. The treatment here: 15 Gy SBRT to primary tumor, nephrectomy 4 weeks later. Nephrectomy followed 15 Gy stereotactic body radiation by 4 weeks. Clear cell pathology was present in this patient's renal cell carcinoma. Some clones are missing from TCRdb's copy, which holds only in-frame ones; the method was immunoSEQ multiplex PCR. The sample lists 50,000 to 65,000 clones, over 65% seen once, with about 6.8% in the top ten. With regard to this clone: No antigen is known for it.

The specimen comprised blood, sampled from a patient whose treatment included radiotherapy and nephrectomy. This TCR came from a man aged 55 to 70 with renal cell carcinoma. The chain employs TRBV14 and TRBJ2-5; 7 positions match TRBD1. The CDR3 coding sequence is TGTGCCAGCAGCCAAGAAGGCAGGGGGCAAGAGACCCAGTACTTC. Protein product: CASSQEGRGQETQYF.